These 12 T cell receptor beta chains came from one sample sequenced in a study of CD8+ T cells in alopecia areata. Stated treatment: oral pan-JAK inhibitor, 5-10 mg twice daily. The authors extracted RNA and reverse transcribed it into cDNA as the sequencing template. Data came from immunoSEQ multiplex PCR; TCRdb stores just in-frame clones and leaves some out. The sample lists about 64,000 clones; 46% were seen once. The input for sequencing was CD8+ T cells sorted from blood, taken between weeks 36 and 40, from a patient treated with tofacitinib. These receptors all stem from a human donor with alopecia areata.

The V call is TRBV6-5, the J call TRBJ2-3; D is perhaps TRBD2 (5 bases). This CDR3 has 11 amino acids. The V and J ends lost 7 bases and 4 bases respectively, with 6 bases between them. CDR1 is MNHEY, CDR2 SVGAGI, per germline. The CDR3 DNA reads as TGTGCCAGCATGGGAGCAGATACGCAGTATTTT. Protein product: CASMGADTQYF.

The chain combines TRBV7-2 with TRBJ2-2; either TRBD1 or TRBD2 may fit D (5 bases each). This CDR3 region has 15 residues. Germline V gene data show CDR1 as SGHTA and CDR2 as FQGNSA. The V end was cut by 5 bases, the J end by 1 base, with 11 bases between. CDR3 region: CASSLGRLNTGELFF. The CDR3 DNA reads TGTGCCAGCAGCCTGGGACGGTTGAACACCGGGGAGCTGTTTTTT.

This clone turned up a few times. The chain recombines TRBV5-4 with TRBJ2-7; D is perhaps TRBD1 or TRBD2 (5 bases each). The CDR3 length is 16 residues. Germline assignment: CDR1 SGHNT and CDR2 YYREEE (reference sequence). The V end lost 3 bases, the J end lost 2 bases, and 18 bases lay between the germline ends. CDR3: CASSSLRTTRAYEQYF. In DNA, the CDR3 is TGTGCCAGCAGCTCCCTCCGGACAACGAGGGCCTACGAGCAGTACTTC.

J is TRBJ1-2 and V is TRBV4-1; D may be TRBD1 (5 bases). CDR1 and CDR2 (germline): MGHRA, YSYEKL. This CDR3 is built from 13 residues. The ends were cut back, 4 bases at V and 7 bases at J, with 13 bases in the middle. DNA for the CDR3: TGCGCCAGCAGCCCCAATAAGGGGCGTGGCTACACCTTC. It translates to CASSPNKGRGYTF.

The V call is TRBV6-5, the J call TRBJ2-7, with no clear D. Germline V gene sequence: CDR1 MNHEY, CDR2 SVGAGI. CDR3 size: 13 residues. The V gene lost 7 bases and the J gene lost 2 bases, with 12 bases spanning the gap. CDR3 DNA sequence: TGTGCCAGCATGCCATTTCGGACCTACGAGCAGTACTTC. Amino acid sequence: CASMPFRTYEQYF.

This clone turned up a few times. The chain uses TRBV29-1 and TRBJ2-5, with D hard to call. V lost 4 bases and J 1 base, leaving 7 bases between the germline ends. Germline-derived CDR1 and CDR2 are SQVTM and ANQGSEA. This CDR3 has 12 amino acids. As DNA, the CDR3 is TGCAGCGTTGGCGGCAGCCAAGAGACCCAGTACTTC. It yields the protein CSVGGSQETQYF. Supplemented by reference TRBV29-1 and TRBJ2-5, the full variable domain reads SAVISQKPSRDICQRGTSLTIQCQVDSQVTMMFWYRQQPGQSLTLIATANQGSEATYESGFVIDKFPISRPNLTFSTLTVSNMSPEDSSIYLCSVGGSQETQYFGPGTRLLVL.

The chain employs TRBV27 and TRBJ2-1; 9 bases line up with TRBD1. The CDR3 length is 14 residues. The trim removed 5 bases at V and 8 bases at J, leaving 7 bases unmatched. Germline V gene lookup returns CDR1 MNHEY and CDR2 SMNVEV (reference sequence). The CDR3 DNA reads as TGTGCCAGCAGTCCCGACAGGGGGATTGATGAGCAGTTCTTC. Its translation: CASSPDRGIDEQFF.

This chain connects TRBV28 to TRBJ2-7; the D is unclear. Looked up from germline, CDR1 is MDHEN and CDR2 is SYDVKM. CDR3 length equals 11 residues. Trimming left V 2 bases short and J 4 bases short, with 3 bases between. The CDR3: CASSLDYEQYF. In DNA, the CDR3 is TGTGCCAGCAGTTTAGATTACGAGCAGTACTTC.

This clone was seen a few times. The chain uses TRBV6-1 and TRBJ2-4; D could derive from TRBD1 or TRBD2 (5 bases each). The CDR3 is made up of 13 amino acids. Trimming left V 7 bases short and J 5 bases short, with 12 bases between. From germline, CDR1 is MNHNS and CDR2 SASEGT. This chain's CDR3 is CASNHGAENIQYF. The CDR3 DNA reads as TGTGCCAGCAACCACGGGGCCGAAAACATTCAGTACTTC.

This clone was seen only once. The gene calls are TRBV9 and TRBJ2-7; D perhaps matches TRBD2 (5 bases). The CDR3 runs to 13 residues. CDR1 is SGDLS and CDR2 is YYNGEE in the germline V gene. The ends were cut back, 0 bases at V and 5 bases at J, with 9 bases in the middle. The CDR3 here is CASSVGYGDEQYF. CDR3 sequence (DNA): TGTGCCAGCAGCGTAGGGTACGGGGACGAGCAGTACTTC.

V gene TRBV4-3 combines with J gene TRBJ2-1, with 8 nucleotides matching TRBD2. This CDR3 is 15 amino acids long. J lost 6 bases, V lost 4 bases, and 8 bases had no gene match. Germline-derived CDR1 and CDR2 are LGHNA and YSLEER. The CDR3 region has the DNA TGCGCCAGCAGCCTGGGAAGCGGGGGCCTCAATGAGCAGTTCTTC. Amino acid sequence: CASSLGSGGLNEQFF.

This clone was detected a few times. V and J are TRBV7-6 and TRBJ2-7; TRBD1 matches at 8 bases. The V gene end was trimmed by 5 bases and the J gene end by 2 bases; junction bases not matched to a gene: 5. Germline-derived CDR1 and CDR2 are SGHVS and FNYEAQ. The CDR3 covers 14 residues. Here the CDR3 DNA reads TGTGCCAGCAGCATCGGGACAGGAGCCTACGAGCAGTACTTC. This sequence encodes CASSIGTGAYEQYF. Based on the CDR3 plus reference TRBV7-6 and TRBJ2-7, the full variable domain is GAGVSQSPRYKVTKRGQDVALRCDPISGHVSLYWYRQALGQGPEFLTYFNYEAQQDKSGLPNDRFSAERPEGSISTLTIQRTEQRDSAMYRCASSIGTGAYEQYFGPGTRLTVT.